Below, 4 T cell receptor beta chains from the same sample are listed, as sequenced in a study of neurological immune-mediated disorders (dated by TCRdb to about 2019). Libraries were made using 5' RACE. These reads were obtained on an Illumina HiSeq 2500. Using fastp at Q25 and MiXCR, TCRdb reprocessed the public reads and kept productive beta chains. Each entry merges the rows of one CDR3 protein and shows their most common DNA and genes. Here the sample has around 46,000 distinct CDR3 sequences; under 30% occur a single time. The ten largest clonotypes hold 20% to 30% of the sample. The material sequenced was PBMCs. The receptor set was obtained from a woman in her 70s in good health.

The CDR3 DNA sequence: TGTGCCAGTAGCCCCGGGACAGTAGATACGCAGTATTTT. Residues: CASSPGTVDTQYF. The gene calls are TRBV19 and TRBJ2-3; TRBD1 agrees at 7 bases. Germline lookup yields CDR1 LNHDA and CDR2 SQIVND (reference sequence). Germline trimming cut 6 bases from V and 5 bases from J; bases unmatched to any gene: 5. This CDR3 spans 13 amino acids.

This clonotype was seen many times. The CDR3 spells CASSLGGQGHTEAFF. CDR3 nucleotides: TGCGCCAGCAGCTTGGGGGGACAGGGGCACACTGAAGCTTTCTTT. The chain employs TRBV5-1 and TRBJ1-1; TRBD1 matches at 10 bases. The CDR3 is 15 residues long. Germline loops: CDR1 SGHRS, CDR2 YFSETQ. V was clipped by 0 bases and J by 3 bases; unmatched bases: 2.

The sample holds many counts of this clonotype. This chain joins TRBV28 and TRBJ1-1; 10 bases fit TRBD1. Trimming cost V 7 bases and J 5 bases; bases outside gene matches: 7. Germline V gene data show CDR1 as MDHEN and CDR2 as SYDVKM. This CDR3 spans 14 amino acids. DNA for the CDR3: TGTGCCAGCATCACGACAGGGGGCTCGACTGAAGCTTTCTTT. Translated: CASITTGGSTEAFF.

This chain links TRBV28 with TRBJ1-4; the D gene is possibly TRBD1 (6 bases). Germline lookup yields CDR1 MDHEN and CDR2 SYDVKM. CDR3 length: 18 amino acids. V lost 5 bases, J lost 0 bases, and 19 bases lay in between. The CDR3 DNA is TGTGCCAGCAGTCCCCCCGACTCAGGGGCTTCAACTAATGAAAAACTGTTTTTT. Protein: CASSPPDSGASTNEKLFF.